A single sample gave rise to the 22 T cell receptor beta chains below, sequenced in a study of blood T cell repertoires in COVID-19 (dated by TCRdb to about 2020). Receptor libraries were prepared by the immunoSEQ multiplex PCR assay. TCRdb carries this immuneACCESS record with in-frame sequences only. Its versions omit some clonotypes, under half of them owing to an unresolved V gene in the studies checked, with the rest unexplained. A total of over 130,000 clones appear in this sample, 65% to 90% of them only once. Clones ranked in the top ten supply around 3.2% of the sample. The sample consisted of peripheral blood. The receptor set was obtained from a man aged 45-65 years with acute or convalescent COVID-19.

V usage is TRBV7-9 and J usage is TRBJ1-4, with D unresolved. In germline, CDR1 is SEHNR, CDR2 FQNEAQ (reference sequence). Trimming took off 11 bases at V and 3 bases at J, with 7 bases between the two ends. CDR3 length: 11 amino acids. The CDR3 spells CAEEANEKLFF. The DNA of the CDR3 is TGTGCCGAGGAGGCTAATGAAAAACTGTTTTTT. Filled out from reference TRBV7-9 and TRBJ1-4, the complete variable domain reads DTGVSQNPRHKITKRGQNVTFRCDPISEHNRLYWYRQTLGQGPEFLTYFQNEAQLEKSRLLSDRFSAERPKGSFSTLEIQRTEQGDSAMYLCAEEANEKLFFGSGTQLSVL.

This clone was counted only a few times. The chain is built from TRBV10-3 and TRBJ1-1; D not certain. The CDR3 consists of 12 residues. Trimming removed 4 bases from V and 1 base from J, with 4 bases in between. Germline CDR1 and CDR2: ENHRY and SYGVKD. Here the CDR3 reads CAISGANTEAFF. CDR3 DNA: TGTGCCATCAGTGGAGCGAACACTGAAGCTTTCTTT.

The CDR3 spells CASRRDRALIGELFF. The CDR3 coding sequence is TGTGCCAGCAGGCGGGACAGAGCCTTGATCGGGGAGCTGTTTTTT. This rearrangement joins TRBV6-5 to TRBJ2-2; weak D call: TRBD1 (7 bases). There are 15 residues in the CDR3. Germline assignment: CDR1 MNHEY and CDR2 SVGAGI. V lost 6 bases and J lost 7, with 18 bases in between.

This clone was recorded only once. V is TRBV24-1 and J is TRBJ1-1; TRBD1 agrees at 7 bases. There are 12 residues in the CDR3. V lost 3 bases, J lost 11 bases, and 5 bases stayed unmatched. From germline, CDR1 is KGHDR and CDR2 SFDVKD. Here the CDR3 DNA reads TGTGCCACCAGTGATGGTACAGGGGTGGCTTTCTTT. Amino acids: CATSDGTGVAFF.

This chain connects TRBV19 to TRBJ1-2; TRBD1 matches at 7 bases. Germline V gives CDR1 LNHDA, CDR2 SQIVND (reference sequence). V lost 5 bases to trimming and J lost 4 bases; unmatched junction nucleotides: 7. The CDR3 sequence is 14 residues long. The CDR3 sequence is CASSGTEGVYGYTF. CDR3 sequence (DNA): TGTGCCAGTAGTGGGACAGAAGGCGTCTATGGCTACACCTTC.

The V and J genes are TRBV28 and TRBJ2-7; 7 bases are a match to TRBD1. This CDR3 region has 14 residues. Trimming removed 4 bases from V and 1 base from J; junction bases left unmatched: 4. Germline assignment: CDR1 MDHEN and CDR2 SYDVKM. CDR3 sequence reads: CASSWGQPSYEQYF. CDR3 DNA: TGTGCCAGCAGTTGGGGACAGCCTTCCTACGAGCAGTACTTC. The variable domain in full, completed from reference TRBV28 and TRBJ2-7, reads DVKVTQSSRYLVKRTGEKVFLECVQDMDHENMFWYRQDPGLGLRLIYFSYDVKMKEKGDIPEGYSVSREKKERFSLILESASTNQTSMYLCASSWGQPSYEQYFGPGTRLTVT.

The chain combines TRBV11-2 with TRBJ1-2, with 9 bases fitting TRBD1. V dropped 6 bases and J dropped 1; count of bases not matched to a gene: 9. The CDR3 runs 16 residues. Per the germline V gene, CDR1 is SGHAT and CDR2 is FQNNGV. In nucleotides, the CDR3 is TGTGCCAGCAGGCCGGGACAGGGTCTTTATAACTATGGCTACACCTTC. It translates to CASRPGQGLYNYGYTF.

The chain employs TRBV21-1 and TRBJ1-3. TRBV21-1 is deemed a pseudogene. The CDR3 length is 15 residues. As DNA, the CDR3 is TGTGCCAGCAGCGAAGGACTGTACTCTGGAAACACCATATATTTT. As protein: CASSEGLYSGNTIYF.

This chain connects TRBV19 to TRBJ1-1, with D possibly matching TRBD1 (5 bases). Germline lookup yields CDR1 LNHDA and CDR2 SQIVND (reference sequence). The CDR3 sequence is 15 residues long. V lost 5 bases and J 0 bases, leaving 13 bases between the germline ends. The DNA for the CDR3 is TGTGCCAGTAGTTCAGTCTCGGGGGTGAACACTGAAGCTTTCTTT. This codes for CASSSVSGVNTEAFF.

The chain joins TRBV3-1 (or the pseudogene TRBV3-2) to TRBJ2-5; D unresolved. Germline V gives CDR1 LGHDT, CDR2 YNNKEL (reference sequence). Trimming removed 0 bases at V and 2 bases at J, with 7 bases between. There are 14 residues in the CDR3. As DNA, the CDR3 is TGTGCCAGCAGCCAAGACTTCAGTCAAGAGACCCAGTACTTC. Its protein product is CASSQDFSQETQYF.

The genes are TRBV5-1 and TRBJ1-4; D is possibly TRBD1 (5 bases). Trimming removed 6 bases from V and 3 bases from J, with 12 bases in between. The CDR3 sequence is 14 residues long. Germline-derived CDR1 and CDR2 are SGHRS and YFSETQ. The chain's CDR3 is CASKLGAANEKLFF. The CDR3 DNA reads TGCGCCAGCAAGCTTGGGGCGGCTAATGAAAAACTGTTTTTT.

The rearrangement joins TRBV21-1 to TRBJ2-7; TRBD2, the table's D call, was not compared with the DNA. TRBV21-1 is a pseudogene locus. This CDR3 region has 15 residues. The CDR3 region is CASSKAPLRESEQYF. The CDR3 nucleotides are TGTGCCAGCAGCAAAGCGCCTTTGCGGGAGAGCGAGCAGTACTTC.

The CDR3 DNA follows: TGTGCCAGCGGCCCTAGCACAGATACGCAGTATTTT. Translating it yields CASGPSTDTQYF. This rearrangement joins TRBV11-2 to TRBJ2-3, with D unresolved. V was trimmed by 8 bases and J by 0 bases, leaving 6 bases between them. The CDR3 runs 12 residues. Germline V gene data show CDR1 as SGHAT and CDR2 as FQNNGV.

This chain joins TRBV7-6 and TRBJ1-6; 9 bases agree with TRBD1. CDR3 length: 15 residues. The germline V gene has CDR1 SGHVS and CDR2 FNYEAQ. Trimming cost V 5 bases and J 10 bases; bases outside gene matches: 9. This CDR3 reads CASSTGGSRSSPLHF. The CDR3 nucleotides read TGTGCCAGCAGCACAGGGGGCTCAAGATCATCACCCCTCCACTTT.

The genes are TRBV7-9 and TRBJ2-1, with TRBD2 identical over 10 bases. The CDR3 is made up of 16 amino acids. CDR1 SEHNR and CDR2 FQNEAQ come from the germline V gene (reference sequence). Unmatched junction bases numbered 13, after V lost 10 bases and J lost 4 bases. The CDR3 protein is CAIPEGLAQKYNEQFF. The CDR3 DNA reads TGTGCCATCCCCGAGGGACTAGCGCAAAAATACAATGAGCAGTTCTTC.

This clone was seen just once. The conserved phenylalanine or tryptophan normally closing the CDR3 is absent here, so this likely arose from a read error. Because the CDR3's place on the DNA is in doubt, the DNA is left out and the CDR3 is given as listed by TCRdb. The rearrangement uses TRBV20-1 and TRBJ1-1; TRBD1, the table's D call, was not compared with the DNA. Both ends counted, the CDR3 spans 11 residues. Germline V lookup: CDR1 DFQATT, CDR2 SNEGSKA (reference sequence). The CDR3 loop is CSARVPQGISI.

This chain joins TRBV3-1 (or the pseudogene TRBV3-2) and TRBJ2-1; TRBD2 might be the D (5 bases). V gave up 0 bases and J gave up 9 bases, with 15 bases separating them. The CDR3 consists of 15 residues. The germline gives CDR1 LGHDT, CDR2 YNNKEL (reference sequence). As DNA, the CDR3 is TGTGCCAGCAGCCAAGATCGGTGGGTTGCGGGTGAGCAGTTCTTC. Encoded protein: CASSQDRWVAGEQFF.

J is TRBJ1-4 and V is TRBV2, with a possible D match to TRBD1 (5 bases). This CDR3 region has 12 residues. Per the germline V gene, CDR1 is SNHLY and CDR2 is FYNNEI. V was cut by 7 bases and J by 4 bases, with 7 bases left in between. The CDR3 coding sequence is TGTGCCAGCAAGGGGATTAATGAAAAACTGTTTTTT. This sequence encodes CASKGINEKLFF.

This clone was counted a few times. The rearrangement uses TRBV28 and TRBJ1-6; D unclear. Germline CDR1 MDHEN, CDR2 SYDVKM. Trimming pared 6 bases from V and 0 bases from J, leaving 6 bases between. The CDR3 loop spans 14 amino acids. The CDR3 nucleotides are TGTGCCAGCAGCTCGAGCTCCTATAATTCACCCCTCCACTTT. Its translation is CASSSSSYNSPLHF.

The chain employs TRBV19 and TRBJ1-1; 8 positions match TRBD1. V lost 7 bases to trimming and J lost 5 bases; unmatched junction nucleotides: 9. CDR1 is LNHDA and CDR2 is SQIVND in the germline V gene (reference sequence). The CDR3 consists of 14 residues. Here the CDR3 reads CASKIAGGLTEAFF. CDR3 DNA sequence: TGTGCCAGTAAAATCGCAGGGGGCTTGACTGAAGCTTTCTTT.

This clone was observed once. The rearrangement joins TRBV30 to TRBJ1-2; D remains ambiguous. The V gene's germline CDR1 is GTSNPN and CDR2 SVGIG (reference sequence). The CDR3 totals 12 residues. Trimming stripped 2 bases from V and 7 bases from J, with 11 bases between. The chain's CDR3 is CAWSLSRLGYTF. In DNA, the CDR3 is TGTGCCTGGAGTCTCTCGAGACTTGGCTACACCTTC.

The chain joins TRBV30 to TRBJ2-7; TRBD1 matches at 10 bases. V shed 4 bases and J 6 bases; nucleotides not matched to a gene: 9. The CDR3 is 14 amino acids. Per the germline V gene, CDR1 is GTSNPN and CDR2 is SVGIG (reference sequence). The CDR3 sequence is CAWTPGQGPGEQYF. In DNA, the CDR3 is TGTGCCTGGACCCCGGGACAGGGGCCAGGCGAGCAGTACTTC. Together with reference TRBV30 and TRBJ2-7, the CDR3 gives the full variable domain: SQTIHQWPATLVQPVGSPLSLECTVEGTSNPNLYWYRQAAGRGLQLLFYSVGIGQISSEVPQNLSASRPQDRQFILSSKKLLLSDSGFYLCAWTPGQGPGEQYFGPGTRLTVT.